These 19 T cell receptor beta chains came from one sample sequenced in a study of blood T cells in healthy people across ages. The second PCR ran roughly 6 to 11 cycles with a sample-barcoded 5' primer and J-beta primers. Each CDR3 protein gets one entry after TCRdb re-called the 5' RACE reads with MiXCR. The profile shows 500,000 to 650,000 distinct CDR3 sequences, approximately 26% of them singletons. These data also featured in a second study, about T cells of mothers and their children.

Sequencing was carried out using blood. The receptor source for this set is a boy aged 2 to 10 in good health.

In its sample, this clonotype was seen once. The chain recombines TRBV30 with TRBJ2-3; 9 bases match TRBD2. The CDR3 contains 16 residues. The germline V gene encodes CDR1 GTSNPN and CDR2 SVGIG (reference sequence). V trimming: 2 bases; J trimming: 6 bases; junction bases outside the gene matches: 12. Here the CDR3 DNA reads TGTGCCTGGAGTACTCTCTTAGCGGGAGCGAGGGATACGCAGTATTTT. As protein: CAWSTLLAGARDTQYF.

This chain links TRBV2 with TRBJ1-2, with D perhaps matching TRBD1 (6 bases). CDR3 length: 12 residues. Trimming left V 7 bases short and J 4 bases short, with 10 bases between. Germline V gives CDR1 SNHLY, CDR2 FYNNEI. This chain's CDR3 is CASTGGGYGYTF. Here the CDR3 DNA reads TGTGCCAGCACGGGGGGCGGCTATGGCTACACCTTC.

This chain links TRBV20-1 with TRBJ1-1; 7 positions agree with TRBD1. CDR1 is DFQATT, CDR2 SNEGSKA, per germline (reference sequence). The CDR3 is made up of 11 amino acids. The DNA for the CDR3 is TGCCTCGGACAGGTAGGGGCTGAAGCTTTCTTT. Amino acids: CLGQVGAEAFF.

This clonotype was found a few times. The chain links TRBV2 to TRBJ1-1, with unresolved D. Germline V gene data show CDR1 as SNHLY and CDR2 as FYNNEI. V lost 8 bases and J lost 6, with 16 bases in between. The CDR3 runs to 13 residues. For the CDR3, the DNA is TGTGCCAGCCGCCGGGAAGAGGTCGCTGAAGCTTTCTTT. Encoded protein: CASRREEVAEAFF.

This clonotype was observed a few times. The chain couples TRBV12-3 or TRBV12-4 to TRBJ2-7; D remains unclear. V gave up 3 bases and J gave up 1 base, with 7 bases separating them. CDR3 size: 13 residues. CDR3 sequence (DNA): TGTGCCAGCAGTTTTGGAAAGTCCTACGAGCAGTACTTC. It encodes CASSFGKSYEQYF.

V gene TRBV6-5 combines with J gene TRBJ2-5, with D hard to call. Germline CDR1 MNHEY, CDR2 SVGAGI. The CDR3 spans 13 residues. V lost 4 bases and J lost 0, with 6 bases in between. The chain's CDR3 is CASSSIDQETQYF. In DNA form, the CDR3 reads TGTGCCAGCAGTTCTATAGACCAAGAGACCCAGTACTTC.

Many counts were recorded for this clonotype. J is TRBJ2-2 and V is TRBV2, with D unresolved. CDR1 is SNHLY, CDR2 FYNNEI, per germline. The CDR3 extends over 13 amino acids. Trimming removed 6 bases from V and 4 bases from J, with 9 bases in between. The CDR3 DNA is TGTGCCAGCAGCACCAGGTTCACCGGGGAGCTGTTTTTT. Protein sequence: CASSTRFTGELFF.

In this sample, this clonotype turned up a few times. The chain couples TRBV30 to TRBJ1-5, with D perhaps TRBD1 (6 bases). V shed 8 bases and J shed 4 bases, with 15 bases lying between them. CDR1 and CDR2 from the germline V gene are GTSNPN and SVGIG (reference sequence). The CDR3 has 13 residues. The CDR3 region is CALDGGPNQPQHF. CDR3 in DNA: TGTGCCCTCGACGGGGGCCCTAATCAGCCCCAGCATTTT.

The chain joins TRBV18 to TRBJ2-1; TRBD1 is a possible D gene (5 bases). Per the germline V gene, CDR1 is KGHSH and CDR2 is LQKENI. V was clipped by 0 bases and J by 8 bases, with 14 bases between them. This CDR3 comprises 15 residues. In DNA form, the CDR3 reads TGTGCCAGCTCACCACCTCTCAGGGATCAAGATGAGCAGTTCTTC. This translates into CASSPPLRDQDEQFF.

This clonotype was picked up many times. The V call is TRBV11-2, the J call TRBJ2-5; D remains ambiguous. Germline V gene lookup returns CDR1 SGHAT and CDR2 FQNNGV. CDR3 length: 15 residues. Trimming stripped 1 base from V and 4 bases from J, with 13 bases between. CDR3 sequence (DNA): TGTGCCAGCAGCTTAGGATTACAGCCGGGAGAGACCCAGTACTTC. Residues: CASSLGLQPGETQYF. Full variable domain (remainder filled in from reference TRBV11-2 and TRBJ2-5): EAGVAQSPRYKIIEKRQSVAFWCNPISGHATLYWYQQILGQGPKLLIQFQNNGVVDDSQLPKDRFSAERLKGVDSTLKIQPAKLEDSAVYLCASSLGLQPGETQYFGPGTRLLVL.

This clonotype came up a few times. The CDR3, as DNA: TGTGCTGGTGTCGCCGACAGTAACACTGAAGCTTTCTTT. Its protein product is CAGVADSNTEAFF. The chain carries TRBV12-5 and TRBJ1-1; TRBD1 is a possible D gene (5 bases). CDR3 length: 13 amino acids. Germline CDR1 and CDR2: LGHNT and FRNRAP. Trimming removed 11 bases at V and 2 bases at J, with 15 bases between.

The chain joins TRBV4-3 to TRBJ1-2, with D possibly being TRBD1 (6 bases). CDR1 and CDR2 from the germline V gene are LGHNA and YSLEER. The CDR3 is 15 residues long. V lost 0 bases and J lost 5, with 13 bases in between. The CDR3 loop reads CASSQDHGGGYGYTF. The CDR3 DNA reads TGCGCCAGCAGCCAAGATCACGGGGGCGGTTATGGCTACACCTTC.

V usage is TRBV10-3 and J usage is TRBJ1-2; perhaps TRBD1 as D (6 bases). V was pared by 3 bases and J by 2 bases, with 10 bases between. Germline V gives CDR1 ENHRY, CDR2 SYGVKD. The length of the CDR3 is 14 residues. The CDR3 sequence: CAISDPDSNYGYTF. CDR3 nucleotides: TGTGCCATCAGTGATCCGGACAGCAACTATGGCTACACCTTC.

The chain links TRBV6-1 to TRBJ2-3; D call uncertain. V lost 4 bases and J lost 6, with 11 bases in between. This CDR3 spans 13 amino acids. Germline V gene data show CDR1 as MNHNS and CDR2 as SASEGT. The DNA of the CDR3 is TGTGCCAGCAGTGCGCGAGCACGGGATACGCAGTATTTT. The encoded protein is CASSARARDTQYF.

This rearrangement joins TRBV4-3 to TRBJ2-2; 7 nucleotides agree with TRBD1. Germline CDR1 is LGHNA and CDR2 is YSLEER. CDR3 length: 16 amino acids. The V segment lost 4 bases and the J segment 1 base; nucleotides outside the gene matches: 6. For the CDR3, the DNA is TGCGCCAGCAGCCTAAGCGGACAGGTGAACACCGGGGAGCTGTTTTTT. Translated: CASSLSGQVNTGELFF.

On this clonotype itself: Germline and junction disagree at one end, which may indicate a read error. The chain joins TRBV4-1 to TRBJ2-1, with D hard to call. TRBJ2-5 explains the end of the DNA better; the J call may be wrong. Germline CDR1 MGHRA, CDR2 YSYEKL. The CDR3 length is 14 residues. CDR3 in amino acids: CTSSQVLGQETQYF. The DNA for the CDR3 is TGCACCAGCAGCCAAGTACTGGGACAAGAGACCCAGTACTTC.

The rearrangement joins TRBV7-8 to TRBJ2-1; D is possibly TRBD1 (5 bases). In germline, CDR1 is SGHVS, CDR2 FQNEAQ. CDR3 length equals 17 residues. The V end lost 6 bases, the J end lost 8 bases, and 26 bases lay between the germline ends. CDR3 residues: CASRDSAGPFRRDEQFF. In DNA, the CDR3 is TGTGCCAGCAGAGACAGCGCCGGGCCCTTCCGCCGCGATGAGCAGTTCTTC.

The V call is TRBV6-1, the J call TRBJ2-7; no definite D call. CDR1 is MNHNS and CDR2 is SASEGT in the germline V gene. V was cut by 5 bases and J by 5 bases, with 13 bases left in between. The length of the CDR3 is 13 residues. The CDR3 DNA is TGTGCCAGCAGTACCCGATTGGGTCACGAGCAGTACTTC. It encodes CASSTRLGHEQYF.

The CDR3 region has the DNA TGTGCCAGCAGCTTAGAGAGCGCCGGGAGCTCCTACAATGAGCAGTTCTTC. Residues: CASSLESAGSSYNEQFF. The V and J genes are TRBV7-6 and TRBJ2-1; TRBD2 is a possible D gene (6 bases). The CDR3 length is 17 residues. V was trimmed by 1 base and J by 0 bases, leaving 13 bases between them. Germline V CDR1 and CDR2: SGHVS, FNYEAQ. Full variable domain (missing parts from reference TRBV7-6 and TRBJ2-1): GAGVSQSPRYKVTKRGQDVALRCDPISGHVSLYWYRQALGQGPEFLTYFNYEAQQDKSGLPNDRFSAERPEGSISTLTIQRTEQRDSAMYRCASSLESAGSSYNEQFFGPGTRLTVL.